These 24 T cell receptor beta chains originate from one sample sequenced in a study of tumor and adjacent non-tumor tissue in lung cancer. RNA was extracted from bulk tissue without any cell sorting. The library came from three nested PCR rounds adapted from ARM-PCR protocols. TCRdb re-analysed the multiplex PCR reads in MiXCR, keeping a single row per CDR3 protein. The repertoire holds some 93,000 distinct CDR3 sequences, with about 66% as singletons. What was sequenced was lung tumor tissue. The receptors here all came from a man aged 55 to 70 with non-small cell lung cancer.

Notes on this clonotype: Compared with germline, one end of the junction differs, possibly owing to a read error. The chain employs TRBV11-2 and TRBJ2-3; possibly TRBD1 for D (6 bases). Germline V lookup: CDR1 SGHAT, CDR2 FQNNGV. The CDR3 is made up of 14 amino acids. The CDR3 bases are TGTGCCAGCAGCTTAAATTTGTGGGACACCTTTTTGAATTTT. Its translation: CASSLNLWDTFLNF.

Points on this clonotype: At one boundary the junction diverges from the germline segment, which might be a read error. The V gene is TRBV11-1, the J gene TRBJ2-2, with a possible D match to TRBD1 (6 bases). CDR1 is SGHAT and CDR2 is FQDESV in the germline V gene (reference sequence). The CDR3 contains 15 residues. CDR3: CASSNRVENTWELFF. In DNA form, the CDR3 reads TGTGCCAGCAGCAACAGGGTAGAGAACACCTGGGAGCTGTTTTTT.

There are a few counts of this clonotype. With a much larger clone just one base away, this may be a read error. This chain links TRBV12-3 or TRBV12-4 with TRBJ2-1, with 10 bases matching TRBD2. The CDR3 spans 17 residues. V lost 2 bases and J lost 4; bases outside the gene matches: 8. The DNA of the CDR3 is TGTGCCAGCAGTTTACATCCTAGCGGGGGAGCGTACAATGAGCAGTTCTTC. It yields the protein CASSLHPSGGAYNEQFF.

This clonotype was detected ten times or more. The chain employs TRBV5-6 and TRBJ1-6; 9 bases match TRBD1. This CDR3 is 16 amino acids long. The V gene end was trimmed by 4 bases and the J gene end by 9 bases; junction bases not matched to a gene: 11. Germline CDR1 is SGHDT and CDR2 is YYEEEE. The CDR3 reads CASSVSGTGFFSPLHF. The CDR3 DNA is TGTGCCAGCAGCGTCTCCGGGACAGGGTTCTTTTCACCCCTCCACTTT.

Remarks on this clonotype: Because the CDR3 is missing its conserved closing phenylalanine or tryptophan, this is likely a read error. The V call is TRBV11-3, the J call TRBJ2-3; TRBD2 might be the D (5 bases). Germline assignment: CDR1 SGHNT and CDR2 YENEEA. CDR3 length equals 13 residues. Trimming stripped 9 bases from V and 5 bases from J, with 15 bases between. The CDR3 DNA reads TGTGCCAGTAGCCATAGAGGACTAGATACGCAGTATTAT. Its protein is CASSHRGLDTQYY.

Remarks on this clonotype: Without the conserved terminal phenylalanine or tryptophan, this CDR3 likely stems from a read error. Because the CDR3's place on the DNA is in doubt, the DNA is left out and the CDR3 is given as listed by TCRdb. CDR3: CASSPTRGGTGVFY. The rearrangement joins TRBV12-3 or TRBV12-4 to TRBJ1-1. The CDR3 is 14 amino acids in total, end residues counted.

With regard to this clonotype: One end of the junction is discordant with germline, which a read error may explain. The V and J genes are TRBV4-1 and TRBJ2-7; tentative D call: TRBD1 (5 bases). CDR1 and CDR2 (germline): MGHRA, YSYEKL. The CDR3 spans 17 residues. CDR3: CASSQDRQGNNYYEQYF. Here the CDR3 DNA reads TGTGCCAGCAGCCAAGATCGCCAGGGAAACAACTACTACGAGCAGTACTTC.

For this clonotype: A read error may produce the germline difference seen at one junction end. The V and J genes are TRBV11-3 and TRBJ2-1; tentative D call: TRBD2 (6 bases). The CDR3 has 14 amino acids. CDR1 is SGHNT, CDR2 YENEEA, per germline. The CDR3 DNA sequence: TGTGCCAGCAACTTAGATTTTGGGGACTGTGAACAGTTCTTC. The encoded protein is CASNLDFGDCEQFF.

About this clonotype: A much larger clone lies a single base off, so this may be a read error. DNA for the CDR3: TGCGCCAGCTCCCGGAACGGACCCCAAGGGACCCAGTACTTC. Encoded protein: CASSRNGPQGTQYF. This rearrangement joins TRBV5-1 to TRBJ2-5; D not certain. The CDR3 is 14 amino acids. Germline V gene lookup returns CDR1 SGHRS and CDR2 YFSETQ.

Points on this clonotype: A read error may be the cause here, since a much bigger clone is one base away. V is TRBV6-2 or TRBV6-3 and J is TRBJ2-7; 9 bases match TRBD2. Germline V CDR1 and CDR2: MNHEY, SVGEGT. The V segment lost 7 bases and the J segment 2 bases; nucleotides outside the gene matches: 9. CDR3 length: 15 amino acids. CDR3 in amino acids: CASNYSSGIPYEQYF. The CDR3 coding sequence is TGTGCCAGCAATTATTCTAGCGGGATCCCCTACGAGCAGTACTTC.

With respect to this clonotype: A much larger clone lies a single base off, so this may be a read error. This chain connects TRBV5-8 to TRBJ2-1; TRBD1 might be the D (6 bases). The germline V gene encodes CDR1 SGHTS and CDR2 YDEGEE. The CDR3 totals 14 residues. The CDR3 here is CASSGTFPLNEKFF. The CDR3 bases are TGTGCCAGCAGCGGGACATTCCCCCTCAATGAGAAGTTCTTC.

This clonotype was detected only once. A read error may explain this, as a much larger clone is one base away. This sequence joins TRBV5-8 and TRBJ1-6; D might be TRBD1 (5 bases). The CDR3 is 14 residues long. CDR1 and CDR2 from the germline V gene are SGHTS and YDEGEE. Trimming took 0 bases from V and 14 from J, leaving 15 bases between them. The CDR3 reads CASSLGSRGESLHF. CDR3 nucleotide sequence: TGTGCCAGCAGCTTGGGCTCAAGAGGGGAATCCCTCCACTTT.

Of note for this clonotype: The junction departs from the called germline gene at one end, perhaps through a read error. The V call is TRBV14, the J call TRBJ1-1; 8 bases fit TRBD1. This CDR3 comprises 15 residues. Germline assignment: CDR1 SGHDN and CDR2 FVKESK. CDR3 protein: CASSQFSDRGTEAPF. CDR3 nucleotide sequence: TGTGCCAGCAGCCAATTTTCAGACAGGGGCACTGAAGCTCCCTTT.

As to this clonotype: This may arise from a read error, as a much more abundant clone is one base away. The rearrangement links TRBV6-5 to TRBJ2-3; D unclear. The CDR3 sequence is 13 residues long. Looked up from germline, CDR1 is MNHEY and CDR2 is SVGAGI. In DNA, the CDR3 is TGTGACAGCAGTAACGCGAACACAGATACGCAGTATTTT. Its protein product is CDSSNANTDTQYF.

The table lists this clonotype with a count of one. In DNA, the CDR3 is TGTATCAGCAGCTTCGTACGGGGCTACGAGCAGTACTTC. It codes for CISSFVRGYEQYF. This sequence joins TRBV11-1 and TRBJ2-7; a possible D gene is TRBD2 (5 bases). CDR1 and CDR2 from the germline V gene are SGHAT and FQDESV (reference sequence). The CDR3 contains 13 residues.

Only one count was recorded for this clonotype. The chain couples TRBV7-2 to TRBJ2-4, with 11 nucleotides matching TRBD2. CDR3 length equals 21 residues. V lost 2 bases, J lost 2 bases, and 17 bases stayed unmatched. Germline assignment: CDR1 SGHTA and CDR2 FQGNSA. This CDR3 is CASSLTPRELAGVETKNIQYF. DNA of the CDR3: TGTGCCAGCAGCTTAACCCCTCGGGAACTAGCGGGAGTCGAAACCAAAAACATTCAGTACTTC. Full variable domain (missing parts from reference TRBV7-2 and TRBJ2-4): GAGVSQSPSNKVTEKGKDVELRCDPISGHTALYWYRQSLGQGLEFLIYFQGNSAPDKSGLPSDRFSAERTGGSVSTLTIQRTQQEDSAVYLCASSLTPRELAGVETKNIQYFGAGTRLSVL.

Concerning this clonotype: One junction end disagrees with the germline gene, perhaps due to a read error. The chain links TRBV20-1 to TRBJ2-3; D is uncertain. The CDR3 has 14 residues. Germline V gives CDR1 DFQATT, CDR2 SNEGSKA (reference sequence). The CDR3 spells CGARDIGNTDTQYF. In DNA, the CDR3 is TGCGGTGCTAGAGATATAGGGAACACAGATACGCAGTATTTT.

Of note for this clonotype: This sequence may be a read error, since a much larger clone differs from it by one base. The chain carries TRBV5-1 and TRBJ1-4; TRBD1 agrees at 10 bases. Germline CDR1 and CDR2: SGHRS and YFSETQ. The CDR3 has 18 amino acids. J gave up 7 bases and V 2 bases, and 14 bases lay outside the gene matches. CDR3: CASSFQPPGQGSVEKLFF. The CDR3 nucleotides read TGCGCCAGCAGCTTCCAACCCCCGGGACAGGGGTCGGTTGAAAAACTGTTTTTT. The full variable domain, rest sourced from reference TRBV5-1 and TRBJ1-4, is KAGVTQTPRYLIKTRGQQVTLSCSPISGHRSVSWYQQTPGQGLQFLFEYFSETQRNKGNFPGRFSGRQFSNSRSEMNVSTLELGDSALYLCASSFQPPGQGSVEKLFFGSGTQLSVL.

In this sample, this clonotype is medium-sized. J is TRBJ2-5 and V is TRBV11-2; D might be TRBD2 (5 bases). From germline, CDR1 is SGHAT and CDR2 FQNNGV. The V end lost 1 base, the J end lost 2 bases, and 5 bases lay between the germline ends. The CDR3 consists of 13 residues. CDR3 protein: CASSLGLQETQYF. The CDR3 nucleotides are TGTGCCAGCAGCTTAGGACTACAAGAGACCCAGTACTTC.

This clonotype was seen a few times. A read error is possible here, since a much larger clone lies one base away. This likely comes from a read error, as the CDR3 has no conserved phenylalanine or tryptophan at its end. The chain carries TRBV5-4 and TRBJ1-5, with 9 bases that match TRBD1. CDR1 and CDR2 from the germline V gene are SGHNT and YYREEE (reference sequence). The CDR3 loop spans 13 amino acids. J was trimmed by 7 bases and V by 4 bases; bases with no gene match: 3. CDR3 DNA: TGTGCCAGCAGCCCGGACAGGGGACAGCCCCAGCATCTT. It codes for CASSPDRGQPQHL.

Note on this clonotype: Possible read error: a much larger clone is one base away. The chain employs TRBV6-2 or TRBV6-3 and TRBJ2-4, with 8 bases aligning to TRBD2. V lost 4 bases and J lost 0; bases outside the gene matches: 8. Germline V gene sequence: CDR1 MNHEY, CDR2 SVGEGT. This CDR3 region has 17 residues. The CDR3 reads CASSWATSDLAKNIQYF. The CDR3 DNA follows: TGTGCCAGCAGTTGGGCGACTAGCGATCTAGCCAAAAACATTCAGTACTTC.

Regarding this clonotype: The junction shows a germline mismatch at one end, possibly a read error. The chain combines TRBV11-3 with TRBJ2-3; 12 bases are shared with TRBD2. This CDR3 region has 17 residues. Looked up from germline, CDR1 is SGHNT and CDR2 is YENEEA. The CDR3, as DNA: TGTGCAAGCAGCTTACGAACTAGCGGGGGGAGCACAGAAACGCAGTATTTT. Translation: CASSLRTSGGSTETQYF. Variable domain in full (rest from reference TRBV11-3 and TRBJ2-3): EAGVVQSPRYKIIEKKQPVAFWCNPISGHNTLYWYLQNLGQGPELLIRYENEEAVDDSQLPKDRFSAERLKGVDSTLKIQPAELGDSAVYLCASSLRTSGGSTETQYFGPGTRLTVL.

V is TRBV6-5 and J is TRBJ2-1; D might be TRBD1 (5 bases). The CDR3 runs 17 residues. V lost 0 bases and J lost 7, with 19 bases in between. Germline-derived CDR1 and CDR2 are MNHEY and SVGAGI. In DNA form, the CDR3 reads TGTGCCAGCAGTTACTCGGGTAGTTCAGGGATCAGAAATGAGCAGTTCTTC. It codes for CASSYSGSSGIRNEQFF.

Worth noting for this clonotype: Since a much larger clone is just one base distant, this may be a read error. The V and J genes are TRBV20-1 and TRBJ2-7; no clear D. Germline lookup yields CDR1 DFQATT and CDR2 SNEGSKA (reference sequence). The CDR3 totals 12 residues. V was clipped by 6 bases and J by 9 bases, with 18 bases between them. The CDR3 sequence: CSASWQTLAQYF. The CDR3, as DNA: TGCAGTGCCAGCTGGCAGACCCTGGCGCAGTACTTC.